A selection of T cell receptor beta chains follows, all from one sample in a study of beta chain features in type 1 diabetes. Using immunoSEQ multiplex PCR, the repertoire was profiled, and TCRdb retains in-frame clones only, with some absent. This sample has some 200,000 clones, with roughly 10% found just once. The sample consisted of central memory CD4+ T cells from blood. These receptors came from a man younger than 35 in good health. Each CDR3 is given with its conserved first and last residue. D genes are given only for firm matches. Not all rows give a size; the values are once, few, many and, for expanded clones, a class.

NA | TRBJ2-1 | TRBV20-1 | NA | 11 | CSATAKYEQFF | TGCAGTGCTACCGCAAAATATGAGCAGTTCTTC
NA | TRBJ2-1 | TRBV7-8 | NA | 15 | CASSLVVRAYNEQFF | TGTGCCAGCAGCTTAGTCGTCAGGGCCTACAATGAGCAGTTCTTC
TRBD2 | TRBJ2-7 | TRBV15 | NA | 15 | CATSTRAGAGVEQYF | TGTGCCACCAGCACAAGAGCGGGAGCTGGGGTCGAGCAGTACTTC
TRBD1 | TRBJ2-1 | TRBV15 | many | 15 | CATSRVRDRGNEQFF | TGTGCCACCAGCAGAGTCCGGGACAGGGGAAATGAGCAGTTCTTC
NA | TRBJ2-1 | TRBV7-3 | few | 15 | CASSLASSSYNEQFF | TGTGCCAGCAGTCTAGCGTCGAGCTCCTACAATGAGCAGTTCTTC
TRBD2 | TRBJ2-1 | TRBV10-3 | few | 16 | CAISDNLAGGWNEQFF | TGTGCCATCAGTGATAATCTAGCGGGAGGTTGGAATGAGCAGTTCTTC
NA | TRBJ2-1 | TRBV25-1 | few | 16 | CASSEGGRAWGNEQFF | TGTGCCAGCAGTGAAGGGGGCAGGGCGTGGGGTAATGAGCAGTTCTTC
TRBD1 | TRBJ1-3 | TRBV6-5 | NA | 14 | CASSRRDSRNTIYF | TGTGCCAGCAGTCGCCGGGACAGCCGAAACACCATATATTTT
NA | TRBJ2-1 | TRBV6-6 | few | 12 | CASSTLLGEQFF | TGTGCCAGCAGTACCTTGTTGGGCGAGCAGTTCTTC
NA | TRBJ2-3 | TRBV7-2 | few | 12 | CASSQYTDTQYF | TGTGCCAGCAGCCAATATACAGATACGCAGTATTTT
NA | TRBJ1-5 | TRBV30 | NA | 15 | CAWSVRGQLNQPQHF | TGTGCCTGGAGTGTACGAGGACAGCTCAATCAGCCCCAGCATTTT
TRBD2 | TRBJ2-1 | TRBV10-2 | few | 15 | CASSERTSGHNEQFF | TGCGCCAGCAGTGAAAGGACTAGCGGACACAATGAGCAGTTCTTC
TRBD2 | TRBJ2-1 | TRBV5-1 | NA | 16 | CASSGLGAGDGNEQFF | TGCGCCAGCAGCGGATTGGGAGCGGGAGATGGAAATGAGCAGTTCTTC
NA | TRBJ1-1 | TRBV6-6 | NA | 11 | CASSRYPEAFF | TGTGCCAGCAGTCGCTACCCTGAAGCTTTCTTT
NA | TRBJ2-7 | TRBV7-9 | few | 15 | CASSLVRERSDEQYF | TGTGCCAGCAGCTTAGTCCGGGAAAGATCGGACGAGCAGTACTTC
NA | TRBJ2-7 | TRBV23-1 | few | 13 | CASSPGRGYEQYF | TGCGCCAGCAGCCCCGGACGGGGGTACGAGCAGTACTTC
NA | TRBJ1-5 | TRBV6-5 | NA | 13 | CASSYDSYQPQHF | TGTGCCAGCAGTTACGACAGTTATCAGCCCCAGCATTTT
NA | TRBJ2-1 | TRBV7-2 | NA | 14 | CASSLSGQYNEQFF | TGTGCCAGCAGCTTAAGCGGGCAGTACAATGAGCAGTTCTTC
TRBD2 | TRBJ2-1 | TRBV5-4 | few | 14 | CAIHSGSSYNEQFF | TGTGCCATCCATAGCGGGAGCTCCTACAATGAGCAGTTCTTC
NA | TRBJ2-7 | TRBV7-2 | NA | 14 | CASSLDRTSYEQYF | TGTGCCAGCAGCTTAGATCGAACTTCCTACGAGCAGTACTTC
TRBD1 | TRBJ1-4 | TRBV29-1 | few | 12 | CSVAGQAEKLFF | TGCAGCGTCGCGGGACAGGCGGAAAAACTGTTTTTT
NA | TRBJ1-2 | TRBV29-1 | NA | 13 | CSVDSVWSYGYTF | TGCAGCGTTGATTCCGTCTGGAGCTATGGCTACACCTTC
NA | TRBJ2-1 | TRBV10-1 | NA | 13 | CASSAGGRNEQFF | TGCGCCAGCAGTGCTGGGGGTCGGAATGAGCAGTTCTTC
TRBD2 | TRBJ2-3 | TRBV5-1 | few | 14 | CASTERGGTDTQYF | TGCGCCAGCACGGAGCGGGGAGGCACAGATACGCAGTATTTT